These 23 T cell receptor beta chains were all obtained from the same sample, sequenced in a study of blood T cell repertoires in COVID-19. Profiled with immunoSEQ multiplex PCR; TCRdb holds only in-frame clones, not every one. The sample comprises roughly 300,000 clones, roughly 85% of which are singletons, and around 4.4% rests with the top ten. Input material: PBMCs or T cells enriched from blood (not recorded which). The receptor source for this set is a woman in her thirties or forties with acute COVID-19.

V gene TRBV7-8 combines with J gene TRBJ2-5; D gene ambiguous. Deletions cut 5 bases from V and 13 bases from J, with 23 bases between. Germline V gives CDR1 SGHVS, CDR2 FQNEAQ. CDR3 size: 14 residues. For the CDR3, the DNA is TGTGCCAGCAGCCGGTCTAATGGGCGATCCGACGGGTACTTC. It yields the protein CASSRSNGRSDGYF.

The CDR3 spells CASSESGVGNSPLHF. Here the CDR3 DNA reads TGTGCCAGTAGTGAGTCAGGGGTGGGGAATTCACCCCTCCACTTT. The chain couples TRBV19 to TRBJ1-6, with a weak D call TRBD1 (6 bases). V was trimmed by 5 bases and J by 7 bases, leaving 15 bases between them. This CDR3 spans 15 amino acids. Germline loops: CDR1 LNHDA, CDR2 SQIVND (reference sequence).

Worth noting for this clone: The sample has other DNA sequences that encode this CDR3 too. Here the CDR3 DNA reads TGTGCCAGCAGCTTAGACTTAGCCAAAAACATTCAGTACTTC. It is translated as CASSLDLAKNIQYF. The chain couples TRBV7-2 to TRBJ2-4; no clear D. The CDR3 runs to 14 residues. CDR1 and CDR2 from the germline V gene are SGHTA and FQGNSA. V was shortened by 1 base and J by 0 bases, with 4 bases between the two germline ends. Drawing the rest from reference TRBV7-2 and TRBJ2-4, the complete variable domain is GAGVSQSPSNKVTEKGKDVELRCDPISGHTALYWYRQSLGQGLEFLIYFQGNSAPDKSGLPSDRFSAERTGGSVSTLTIQRTQQEDSAVYLCASSLDLAKNIQYFGAGTRLSVL.

This chain links TRBV6-5 with TRBJ2-7; 7 positions match TRBD1. After removal of 6 bases from V and 6 bases from J, the junction contained 5 bases not matched to a gene. The germline gives CDR1 MNHEY, CDR2 SVGAGI. This CDR3 is built from 12 residues. The chain's CDR3 is CASRLQGTEQYF. Written as DNA, the CDR3 is TGTGCCAGCAGATTACAGGGGACCGAGCAGTACTTC.

V is TRBV5-1 and J is TRBJ1-1; D perhaps matches TRBD1 (5 bases). This CDR3 is 15 amino acids long. Per germline, CDR1 SGHRS and CDR2 YFSETQ. V was shortened by 4 bases and J by 1 base, with 14 bases between the two germline ends. In nucleotides, the CDR3 is TGCGCCAGCAGCCTGGGACTTATGGCGAACACTGAAGCTTTCTTT. This translates into CASSLGLMANTEAFF.

This chain links TRBV5-4 with TRBJ1-2; no firm D call. The germline V and J ends were trimmed by 0 bases and 4 bases, with 13 bases remaining between them. The length of the CDR3 is 15 residues. The germline V gene encodes CDR1 SGHNT and CDR2 YYREEE (reference sequence). CDR3: CASSLVGQLGYGYTF. CDR3 in DNA: TGTGCCAGCAGCTTGGTGGGCCAGCTCGGCTATGGCTACACCTTC.

The chain links TRBV19 to TRBJ1-5; D might be TRBD1 (6 bases). This CDR3 comprises 15 residues. CDR1 LNHDA and CDR2 SQIVND come from the germline V gene (reference sequence). Trimming left V 3 bases short and J 2 bases short, with 11 bases between. Here the CDR3 reads CASSIPGAGNQPQHF. CDR3 bases: TGTGCCAGTAGTATCCCAGGGGCTGGCAATCAGCCCCAGCATTTT. The full variable domain, with the rest looked up from reference TRBV19 and TRBJ1-5, is DGGITQSPKYLFRKEGQNVTLSCEQNLNHDAMYWYRQDPGQGLRLIYYSQIVNDFQKGDIAEGYSVSREKKESFPLTVTSAQKNPTAFYLCASSIPGAGNQPQHFGDGTRLSIL.

The rearrangement joins TRBV19 to TRBJ1-2; 8 nucleotides agree with TRBD1. V dropped 1 base and J dropped 7; count of bases not matched to a gene: 5. The CDR3 contains 14 residues. Germline loops: CDR1 LNHDA, CDR2 SQIVND (reference sequence). The CDR3 loop is CASSIAGRGLGYTF. In nucleotides, the CDR3 is TGTGCCAGTAGTATAGCTGGCAGGGGGCTTGGCTACACCTTC.

J is TRBJ2-2 and V is TRBV7-3; D gene uncertain. Trimming shortened V by 1 base and J by 0 bases, and 12 bases separated the two germline ends. CDR3 length equals 17 residues. Germline assignment: CDR1 SGHTA and CDR2 FQGTGA. As DNA, the CDR3 is TGTGCCAGCAGCTTAAACTTTGGCGGTTCGAACACCGGGGAGCTGTTTTTT. It codes for CASSLNFGGSNTGELFF.

This chain connects TRBV28 to TRBJ2-7, with D maybe TRBD1 (6 bases). Germline lookup yields CDR1 MDHEN and CDR2 SYDVKM. This CDR3 has 15 residues. The V gene lost 3 bases and the J gene lost 1 base, with 13 bases spanning the gap. CDR3 in DNA: TGTGCCAGCAGTTTCCGCCAGGGGCAGTCCTACGAGCAGTACTTC. This encodes CASSFRQGQSYEQYF.

This clone was observed once. The genes are TRBV3-1 (or the pseudogene TRBV3-2) and TRBJ2-1; D gene uncertain. Germline V gene data show CDR1 as LGHDT and CDR2 as YNNKEL (reference sequence). Between the trimmed V and J ends, which lost 10 bases and 8 bases, there was a span of 12 bases. The CDR3 spans 11 residues. CDR3 DNA sequence: TGTGCCACAAGAATGAGCGATGAGCAGTTCTTC. Translating gives CATRMSDEQFF.

The rearrangement uses TRBV19 and TRBJ1-5; 7 nucleotides line up with TRBD1. CDR3 length equals 15 residues. Germline V gene sequence: CDR1 LNHDA, CDR2 SQIVND (reference sequence). V gave up 4 bases and J gave up 3 bases; unmatched junction bases: 6. The CDR3 loop is CASSSSTGYNQPQHF. As DNA, the CDR3 is TGTGCCAGTAGTAGCTCGACAGGGTACAATCAGCCCCAGCATTTT.

The genes are TRBV6-5 and TRBJ1-4, with D possibly being TRBD1 (6 bases). CDR1 is MNHEY and CDR2 is SVGAGI in the germline V gene. The CDR3 consists of 15 residues. Trimming cost V 6 bases and J 0 bases, with 11 bases left between them. The CDR3 is CASRDSLTTNEKLFF. In DNA form, the CDR3 reads TGTGCCAGCAGGGACAGCCTTACAACTAATGAAAAACTGTTTTTT.

The chain joins TRBV18 to TRBJ2-7; maybe TRBD2 (5 bases). The V and J ends lost 3 bases and 7 bases respectively, with 7 bases between them. The CDR3 totals 11 residues. In germline, CDR1 is KGHSH, CDR2 LQKENI. CDR3 sequence (DNA): TGTGCCAGCTCACCCTCGGGGGAGCAGTACTTC. Its translation is CASSPSGEQYF.

The chain joins TRBV2 to TRBJ2-3, with a tentative D call TRBD1 (6 bases). The V end was cut by 4 bases, the J end by 2 bases, with 10 bases between. Germline-derived CDR1 and CDR2 are SNHLY and FYNNEI. The CDR3 has 14 residues. The CDR3 DNA follows: TGTGCCAGCAGTGGGACAGACCACACAGATACGCAGTATTTT. It translates to CASSGTDHTDTQYF. Full variable domain (rest looked up from reference TRBV2 and TRBJ2-3): EPEVTQTPSHQVTQMGQEVILRCVPISNHLYFYWYRQILGQKVEFLVSFYNNEISEKSEIFDDQFSVERPDGSNFTLKIRSTKLEDSAMYFCASSGTDHTDTQYFGPGTRLTVL.

The chain uses TRBV7-8 and TRBJ2-7; TRBD1 matches at 8 bases. The ends lost 1 base at V and 6 bases at J; junction bases unmatched: 8. Germline loops: CDR1 SGHVS, CDR2 FQNEAQ. The CDR3 totals 15 residues. CDR3 in amino acids: CASSLGTGQLREQYF. The CDR3 DNA is TGTGCCAGCAGCTTAGGGACAGGGCAGTTACGCGAGCAGTACTTC.

The chain has TRBV29-1 and TRBJ2-1, with 10 bases aligning to TRBD1. This CDR3 is 14 amino acids long. V lost 4 bases, J lost 6 bases, and 6 bases stayed unmatched. Germline CDR1 reads SQVTM; CDR2 reads ANQGSEA. In DNA form, the CDR3 reads TGCAGCGTTGGGGGGACAGGGGTGGGCAATGAGCAGTTCTTC. Its protein product is CSVGGTGVGNEQFF.

The gene calls are TRBV9 and TRBJ1-1; D gene uncertain. The CDR3 length is 15 residues. V dropped 4 bases and J dropped 0 bases, with 13 bases sitting between them. Germline CDR1 SGDLS, CDR2 YYNGEE. The CDR3 nucleotides read TGTGCCAGCAGCCCCCCGGGGAGCCTGAACACTGAAGCTTTCTTT. Translated, it gives CASSPPGSLNTEAFF. Full variable domain (missing parts from reference TRBV9 and TRBJ1-1): DSGVTQTPKHLITATGQRVTLRCSPRSGDLSVYWYQQSLDQGLQFLIQYYNGEERAKGNILERFSAQQFPDLHSELNLSSLELGDSALYFCASSPPGSLNTEAFFGQGTRLTVV.

Only a few counts were recorded for this clone. The chain combines TRBV4-1 with TRBJ2-5, with 8 bases aligning to TRBD1. The J segment lost 5 bases and the V segment lost 0 bases, leaving 8 bases of the junction unmatched. This CDR3 has 16 amino acids. CDR1 is MGHRA and CDR2 is YSYEKL in the germline V gene. This chain's CDR3 is CASSQDGWTGPETQYF. The DNA for the CDR3 is TGCGCCAGCAGCCAAGATGGTTGGACAGGGCCGGAGACCCAGTACTTC.

The J gene is TRBJ2-6, the V gene TRBV7-8; D ambiguous. The germline V gene encodes CDR1 SGHVS and CDR2 FQNEAQ. The CDR3 is 16 residues long. Trimming took 2 bases from V and 0 from J, leaving 8 bases between them. Here the CDR3 reads CASSLFINSGANVLTF. CDR3 coding DNA: TGTGCCAGCAGCTTATTTATTAACTCTGGGGCCAACGTCCTGACTTTC.

The CDR3 reads CATGTSGSTGELFF. The DNA for the CDR3 is TGTGCCACCGGGACTAGCGGGAGTACCGGGGAGCTGTTTTTT. The V and J genes are TRBV15 and TRBJ2-2; 14 bases fit TRBD2. The CDR3 has 14 amino acids. Germline CDR1 is LNHNV and CDR2 is YYDKDF (reference sequence). J was trimmed by 5 bases and V by 8 bases; bases with no gene match: 1.

The rearrangement joins TRBV2 to TRBJ2-2; 8 bases align to TRBD2. The germline V gene has CDR1 SNHLY and CDR2 FYNNEI. The CDR3 is 18 amino acids. With 4 bases clipped from V and 4 bases from J, the junction kept 14 bases outside the gene matches. The CDR3 DNA sequence: TGTGCCAGCAGTGGGGGGCGACCGGGAGGGCCGGTCACCGGGGAGCTGTTTTTT. As protein: CASSGGRPGGPVTGELFF.

The chain has TRBV7-3 and TRBJ2-1; D is possibly TRBD2 (5 bases). The ends were cut back, 1 base at V and 13 bases at J, with 8 bases in the middle. Germline V gene lookup returns CDR1 SGHTA and CDR2 FQGTGA. The CDR3 runs 11 residues. In DNA, the CDR3 is TGTGCCAGCAGCTTAAACGGACTCCAGTTCTTC. Translation: CASSLNGLQFF.